Given below is one T cell receptor beta chain in context. The CDR3 runs 16 residues. From germline, CDR1 is SGHRS and CDR2 YFSETQ. With 1 base removed from V and 5 bases from J, the gap between germline ends came to 16 bases. The data were obtained in a study of T-cell memory formation after mild COVID-19. TCRdb analysed the 5' RACE reads with MiXCR anew, one entry per CDR3 protein. This sample has just over 400,000 distinct CDR3 sequences, with about a quarter found just once. The sequence was obtained from an adult woman who had mild COVID-19 (a few samples of this study predate the infection). Cell type and time point are not known. This chain links TRBV5-1 with TRBJ2-1, with D possibly called TRBD1 or TRBD2 (6 bases each). Sequences were obtained from PBMCs or a T cell subset sorted from them (not recorded which). The CDR3 coding sequence is TGCGCCAGCAGCTTGTGGGGGGCCCTCGGGAACAATGAGCAGTTCTTC. This codes for CASSLWGALGNNEQFF.